Following are 13 T cell receptor beta chains from one sample sequenced in a study of blood T cell repertoires in COVID-19. Only in-frame clones appear in the TCRdb table, and some are missing; sequencing was by immunoSEQ multiplex PCR. The table records approximately 400,000 clones, around 87% of them present only once. Sequenced sample: PBMCs or T cells enriched from blood (not recorded which). Every receptor here comes from a young man who had recovered from COVID-19.

The rearrangement links TRBV6-5 to TRBJ1-1; 8 bases match TRBD1. This CDR3 has 15 amino acids. V gave up 4 bases and J gave up 6 bases; unmatched junction bases: 10. Germline V gene lookup returns CDR1 MNHEY and CDR2 SVGAGI. CDR3 DNA sequence: TGTGCCAGCAGTTCTTGGACAGGGAAGAGGTCTGAAGCTTTCTTT. Translation: CASSSWTGKRSEAFF.

The chain employs TRBV4-3 and TRBJ2-7; TRBD1 matches at 9 bases. In germline, CDR1 is LGHNA, CDR2 YSLEER. This CDR3 spans 15 amino acids. With V trimmed by 5 bases and J by 6 bases, 11 bases remained unmatched. The CDR3 sequence: CASSATGTGTFEQYF. In nucleotides, the CDR3 is TGCGCCAGCAGCGCAACCGGGACAGGGACGTTCGAGCAGTACTTC.

This chain connects TRBV9 to TRBJ1-6, with a possible D match to TRBD1 (5 bases). The CDR3 is 15 residues long. CDR1 is SGDLS, CDR2 YYNGEE, per germline. V was shortened by 0 bases and J by 7 bases, with 11 bases between the two germline ends. CDR3 sequence (DNA): TGTGCCAGCAGCGTAGCGCCAGGGTGGAATTCACCCCTCCACTTT. This translates into CASSVAPGWNSPLHF. The variable domain in full, with the rest retrieved from reference TRBV9 and TRBJ1-6, is DSGVTQTPKHLITATGQRVTLRCSPRSGDLSVYWYQQSLDQGLQFLIQYYNGEERAKGNILERFSAQQFPDLHSELNLSSLELGDSALYFCASSVAPGWNSPLHFGNGTRLTVT.

The rearrangement joins TRBV7-3 to TRBJ1-2; TRBD1 matches at 9 bases. The germline V gene has CDR1 SGHTA and CDR2 FQGTGA. Trimming at V came to 5 bases and at J to 8 bases, leaving 12 bases not matched to a gene. CDR3 size: 15 residues. CDR3 coding DNA: TGTGCCAGCAGCCTTGACCGGGACAGGGTGGGCGGCTACACCTTC. Translating gives CASSLDRDRVGGYTF. Full variable domain (missing parts from reference TRBV7-3 and TRBJ1-2): GAGVSQTPSNKVTEKGKYVELRCDPISGHTALYWYRQSLGQGPEFLIYFQGTGAADDSGLPNDRFFAVRPEGSVSTLKIQRTERGDSAVYLCASSLDRDRVGGYTFGSGTRLTVV.

This chain connects TRBV29-1 to TRBJ1-4, with 10 bases matching TRBD1. This CDR3 is built from 14 residues. Germline V CDR1 and CDR2: SQVTM, ANQGSEA. V was pared by 4 bases and J by 5 bases, with 4 bases of the junction left unmatched. The CDR3 loop is CSVADRGRNEKLFF. For the CDR3, the DNA is TGCAGCGTTGCCGACAGGGGGCGGAATGAAAAACTGTTTTTT.

This clone appeared a single time. The J gene is TRBJ2-7, the V gene TRBV6-4; 14 bases are shared with TRBD2. The CDR3 consists of 19 residues. V dropped 7 bases and J dropped 0; count of bases not matched to a gene: 14. CDR1 and CDR2 (germline): MRHNA, SNTAGT. The DNA for the CDR3 is TGTGCCAGCATGCCACGAGGACTAGCGGGGGGTCGATTCTCCTACGAGCAGTACTTC. It specifies CASMPRGLAGGRFSYEQYF.

The genes are TRBV30 and TRBJ2-1; TRBD2 aligns across 10 bases. The CDR3 consists of 14 residues. CDR1 is GTSNPN and CDR2 is SVGIG in the germline V gene (reference sequence). V lost 4 bases and J lost 8; bases outside the gene matches: 8. The CDR3 DNA follows: TGTGCCTGGATGATCGAGCGGGGGGGCTATGAGCAGTTCTTC. Translated: CAWMIERGGYEQFF.

The chain carries TRBV5-6 and TRBJ1-1; unclear D gene. Trimming removed 1 base from V and 3 bases from J, with 7 bases in between. The CDR3 totals 13 residues. Germline values: CDR1 SGHDT, CDR2 YYEEEE. The DNA of the CDR3 is TGTGCCAGCAGCTTGAGAGAGTACACTGAAGCTTTCTTT. This translates into CASSLREYTEAFF.

The chain couples TRBV10-1 to TRBJ2-3, with 8 bases identical to TRBD2. This CDR3 has 16 amino acids. V lost 0 bases and J lost 6; bases outside the gene matches: 8. Germline lookup yields CDR1 WNHNN and CDR2 SYGVQD (reference sequence). The CDR3 DNA reads TGCGCCAGCAGTGAGTCGCGGGGGGCATGGGCGGATACGCAGTATTTT. It yields the protein CASSESRGAWADTQYF.

The chain is built from TRBV6-6 and TRBJ1-2; the D gene is possibly TRBD1 (6 bases). Germline lookup yields CDR1 MNHNY and CDR2 SVGAGI (reference sequence). The CDR3 consists of 13 residues. V gave up 5 bases and J gave up 7 bases, with 14 bases separating them. CDR3 in DNA: TGTGCCAGCAGTCCTGCAGGGGATCGTGGCTACACCTTC. It specifies CASSPAGDRGYTF.

A single count supports this clone. The rearrangement links TRBV5-6 to TRBJ2-3; 7 bases map to TRBD1. V lost 2 bases and J lost 4; bases outside the gene matches: 7. The CDR3 has 15 amino acids. Germline-derived CDR1 and CDR2 are SGHDT and YYEEEE. CDR3 sequence (DNA): TGTGCCAGCAGCTTTCCAGGGACAGTCCCAGATACGCAGTATTTT. Translating it yields CASSFPGTVPDTQYF.

V and J are TRBV9 and TRBJ1-2, with 8 bases aligning to TRBD1. Germline-derived CDR1 and CDR2 are SGDLS and YYNGEE. V dropped 0 bases and J dropped 6; count of bases not matched to a gene: 10. The CDR3 totals 16 residues. This chain's CDR3 is CASSVGGQGSLNGYTF. The CDR3 nucleotides are TGTGCCAGCAGCGTAGGAGGACAGGGAAGTTTGAATGGCTACACCTTC.

This chain links TRBV4-1 with TRBJ1-5; D uncertain. V was pared by 2 bases and J by 11 bases, with 22 bases between. The CDR3 has 16 residues. Germline-derived CDR1 and CDR2 are MGHRA and YSYEKL. CDR3 residues: CASSQIGPPGVETQHF. The CDR3 DNA follows: TGCGCCAGCAGCCAAATAGGACCGCCCGGGGTCGAGACCCAGCATTTT.